This TCR beta chain emerged from a study of shared clonotypes between healthy human individuals. Whole-study findings and limits: Sorted-subset sequencing, rarefaction showed, was incomplete despite large depth.

Trimming took 0 bases from V and 2 from J; bases not matched to a gene: 4. There are 15 residues in the CDR3. Germline V CDR1 and CDR2: SGHRS, YFSETQ. The assay was immunoSEQ multiplex PCR, and TCRdb's table has in-frame clones only and misses some. This sample has 2 million to 2.5 million clones, with over 90% found just once. The sample holds one count of this clone. As yet, its antigen is unknown. This TCR derives from a man aged 18-30 years in good health. Some clones in this sample may be carry-over from other donors' samples. Sequences were obtained from naive CD4+ T cells from PBMCs. Documented subset: CD45RA+ positively selected. The J gene is TRBJ1-2, the V gene TRBV5-1; 7 nucleotides align to TRBD1. The CDR3 DNA follows: TGCGCCAGCAGCTTGGTATCGACAGGGAACTATGGCTACACCTTC. The encoded protein is CASSLVSTGNYGYTF.